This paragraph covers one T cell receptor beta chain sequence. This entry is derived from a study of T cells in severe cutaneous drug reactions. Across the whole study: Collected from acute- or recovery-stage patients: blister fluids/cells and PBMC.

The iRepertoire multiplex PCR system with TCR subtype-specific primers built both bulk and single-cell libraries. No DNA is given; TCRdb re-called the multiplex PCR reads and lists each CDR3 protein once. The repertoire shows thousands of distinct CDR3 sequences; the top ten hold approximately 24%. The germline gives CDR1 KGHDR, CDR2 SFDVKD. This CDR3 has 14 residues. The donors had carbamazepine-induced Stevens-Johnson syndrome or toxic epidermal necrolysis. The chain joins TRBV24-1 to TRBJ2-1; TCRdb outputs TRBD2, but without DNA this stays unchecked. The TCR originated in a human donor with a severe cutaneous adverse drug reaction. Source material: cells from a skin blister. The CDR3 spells CATSDFSGDGILFF.